A selection of T cell receptor beta chains follows, all from one sample in a study of cytotoxic CD8 clonotypes in ibrutinib-treated CLL. Clones were sequenced by immunoSEQ multiplex PCR, and TCRdb holds only the in-frame ones, with some missing. The repertoire includes some 200,000 clones, 70% of them detected once, and 5.5% to 7% sits in the top ten. The sample here was PBMCs, taken after 12 months of ibrutinib treatment. These receptors were taken from a human donor with chronic lymphocytic leukemia. The CDR3 runs from the conserved cysteine through the conserved F or W. The order of the fields is D gene, CDR3 length, V gene, J gene, clone size, CDR3 DNA, CDR3 protein. The D gene is left open where the match is weak. Size is stated for part of the rows, as once, few or many counts, or as a class when the clone is expanded.

d_call: NA
cdr3_length: 14
v_call: TRBV18
j_call: TRBJ2-3
clone_size: NA
cdr3_nt: TGTGCCAGCTCACCAGCGGGTTGGGGAGATACGCAGTATTTT
cdr3_aa: CASSPAGWGDTQYF

d_call: TRBD2
cdr3_length: 15
v_call: TRBV28
j_call: TRBJ2-1
clone_size: NA
cdr3_nt: TGTGCCAGCAGTCTAGGCGGGGGGAGGTACAATGAGCAGTTCTTC
cdr3_aa: CASSLGGGRYNEQFF

d_call: NA
cdr3_length: 15
v_call: TRBV7-2
j_call: TRBJ1-5
clone_size: NA
cdr3_nt: TGTGCCAGCAGCTATAGACATGTTGGCAATCAGCCCCAGCATTTT
cdr3_aa: CASSYRHVGNQPQHF

d_call: NA
cdr3_length: 13
v_call: TRBV5-4
j_call: TRBJ2-3
clone_size: NA
cdr3_nt: TGTGCCAGCAGCCCCCCTGTCCCAGATACGCAGTATTTT
cdr3_aa: CASSPPVPDTQYF

d_call: NA
cdr3_length: 15
v_call: TRBV7-2
j_call: TRBJ1-2
clone_size: once
cdr3_nt: TGTGCCAGCAGCTTAGGGGGGCACGCTAACTATGGCTACACCTTC
cdr3_aa: CASSLGGHANYGYTF

d_call: NA
cdr3_length: 14
v_call: TRBV6-5
j_call: TRBJ2-3
clone_size: NA
cdr3_nt: TGTGCCAGCAGTATGGACTCGACGAGGGATACGCAGTATTTT
cdr3_aa: CASSMDSTRDTQYF

d_call: NA
cdr3_length: 15
v_call: TRBV2
j_call: TRBJ1-4
clone_size: NA
cdr3_nt: TGTGCCAGCAGTGAAATTCGAGGCGGGAATGAAAAACTGTTTTTT
cdr3_aa: CASSEIRGGNEKLFF

d_call: TRBD1
cdr3_length: 15
v_call: TRBV2
j_call: TRBJ2-7
clone_size: NA
cdr3_nt: TGTGCCAGCAGCCTAGGGACAGGGTCACCCTACGAGCAGTACTTC
cdr3_aa: CASSLGTGSPYEQYF

d_call: NA
cdr3_length: 15
v_call: TRBV7-9
j_call: TRBJ2-7
clone_size: NA
cdr3_nt: TGTGCCAGCAGCTTGGACGGGGGTGCACCCTACGAGCAGTACTTC
cdr3_aa: CASSLDGGAPYEQYF

d_call: NA
cdr3_length: 14
v_call: TRBV6-5
j_call: TRBJ2-2
clone_size: few
cdr3_nt: TGTGCCAGCAGTTACTATGGATACACCGGGGAGCTGTTTTTT
cdr3_aa: CASSYYGYTGELFF

d_call: NA
cdr3_length: 11
v_call: TRBV5-6
j_call: TRBJ2-7
clone_size: NA
cdr3_nt: TGTGCCAGCAGCCGGCGGGGCGAGCAGTACTTC
cdr3_aa: CASSRRGEQYF

d_call: NA
cdr3_length: 12
v_call: TRBV28
j_call: TRBJ1-6
clone_size: NA
cdr3_nt: TGTGCCAGCCGAGTTGGGAATTCACCCCTCCACTTT
cdr3_aa: CASRVGNSPLHF

d_call: NA
cdr3_length: 15
v_call: TRBV28
j_call: TRBJ1-2
clone_size: few
cdr3_nt: TGTGCCAGCAGTATTGGACACTTTACTAACTATGGCTACACCTTC
cdr3_aa: CASSIGHFTNYGYTF

d_call: TRBD2
cdr3_length: 15
v_call: TRBV4-1
j_call: TRBJ2-3
clone_size: NA
cdr3_nt: TGCGCCAGCAGCCAAGATCGGCTAGCGGTGGATACGCAGTATTTT
cdr3_aa: CASSQDRLAVDTQYF

d_call: NA
cdr3_length: 14
v_call: TRBV6-6
j_call: TRBJ2-7
clone_size: NA
cdr3_nt: TGTGCCAGCAGTTACGCGGGACAGACCTACGAGCAGTACTTC
cdr3_aa: CASSYAGQTYEQYF

d_call: NA
cdr3_length: 13
v_call: TRBV4-1
j_call: TRBJ1-2
clone_size: NA
cdr3_nt: TGCGCCAGCAGCCTGACCGCAAACTATGGCTACACCTTC
cdr3_aa: CASSLTANYGYTF

d_call: TRBD2
cdr3_length: 16
v_call: TRBV11-3
j_call: TRBJ2-1
clone_size: NA
cdr3_nt: TGTGCCAGCAGCAAACGACTAGCGGGTGGGGACAATGAGCAGTTCTTC
cdr3_aa: CASSKRLAGGDNEQFF

d_call: TRBD1
cdr3_length: 16
v_call: TRBV5-1
j_call: TRBJ1-2
clone_size: NA
cdr3_nt: TGCGCCAGCAGCTTGTGGGACAGGGATTCGAGCTATGGCTACACCTTC
cdr3_aa: CASSLWDRDSSYGYTF

d_call: NA
cdr3_length: 13
v_call: TRBV6-6
j_call: TRBJ1-1
clone_size: NA
cdr3_nt: TGTGCCAGCAGCGACGGACTGAACACTGAAGCTTTCTTT
cdr3_aa: CASSDGLNTEAFF

d_call: NA
cdr3_length: 15
v_call: TRBV16
j_call: TRBJ2-1
clone_size: once
cdr3_nt: TGTGCCAGCAGCCCCGAGGGGAGGAAGTTTGAGCAATTGATCTTC
cdr3_aa: CASSPEGRKFEQLIF

d_call: NA
cdr3_length: 15
v_call: TRBV29-1
j_call: TRBJ2-7
clone_size: NA
cdr3_nt: TGCAGCGTAACAGACACCGGTGGGGGGTACTACGAGCAGTACTTC
cdr3_aa: CSVTDTGGGYYEQYF

d_call: TRBD1
cdr3_length: 14
v_call: TRBV7-2
j_call: TRBJ1-1
clone_size: NA
cdr3_nt: TGTGCCAGCAGCGAACAGGGGGCCCGCACTGAAGCTTTCTTT
cdr3_aa: CASSEQGARTEAFF

d_call: TRBD1
cdr3_length: 13
v_call: TRBV2
j_call: TRBJ2-7
clone_size: NA
cdr3_nt: TGTGCCAGCCTTAGGACAGGCTCCTACGAGCAGTACTTC
cdr3_aa: CASLRTGSYEQYF

d_call: NA
cdr3_length: 13
v_call: TRBV25-1
j_call: TRBJ1-5
clone_size: NA
cdr3_nt: TGTGCCAGCAGTGAAAATCTCGAACAGCCCCAGCATTTT
cdr3_aa: CASSENLEQPQHF

d_call: TRBD1
cdr3_length: 14
v_call: TRBV10-3
j_call: TRBJ1-2
clone_size: NA
cdr3_nt: TGTGCCATCAGCGGACAGGAAACGAACTATGGCTACACCTTC
cdr3_aa: CAISGQETNYGYTF

d_call: NA
cdr3_length: 16
v_call: TRBV7-2
j_call: TRBJ1-4
clone_size: NA
cdr3_nt: TGTGCCAGCAGCCTAGGAAGACGACGATCTAATGAAAAACTGTTTTTT
cdr3_aa: CASSLGRRRSNEKLFF

d_call: NA
cdr3_length: 18
v_call: TRBV4-2
j_call: TRBJ1-3
clone_size: NA
cdr3_nt: TGTGCCAGCAGCCAAGGAAATAGGGTGGTCGGACAAGGAAACACCATATATTTT
cdr3_aa: CASSQGNRVVGQGNTIYF

d_call: NA
cdr3_length: 12
v_call: TRBV28
j_call: TRBJ1-2
clone_size: once
cdr3_nt: TGTGCCACTGTGACAGGAATCATAGGCTACACCTTC
cdr3_aa: CATVTGIIGYTF

d_call: NA
cdr3_length: 19
v_call: TRBV7-3
j_call: TRBJ1-2
clone_size: NA
cdr3_nt: TGTGCCAGCAGCTTAAGGCCCGGGCCAGACCTTTATAAGACCTATGGCTACACCTTC
cdr3_aa: CASSLRPGPDLYKTYGYTF

d_call: NA
cdr3_length: 15
v_call: TRBV6-5
j_call: TRBJ2-3
clone_size: NA
cdr3_nt: TGTGCCAGCAGTTACTCGGGCGGGGCTGGAGATACGCAGTATTTT
cdr3_aa: CASSYSGGAGDTQYF

d_call: NA
cdr3_length: 14
v_call: TRBV5-1
j_call: TRBJ1-2
clone_size: NA
cdr3_nt: TGCGCCAGCAGCTTGGGACGGCAGAACTATGGCTACACCTTC
cdr3_aa: CASSLGRQNYGYTF

d_call: TRBD2
cdr3_length: 13
v_call: TRBV29-1
j_call: TRBJ2-3
clone_size: NA
cdr3_nt: TGCAGCCTGGGTAGCGGGAGTAGGGATACGCAGTATTTT
cdr3_aa: CSLGSGSRDTQYF

d_call: NA
cdr3_length: 13
v_call: TRBV7-9
j_call: TRBJ2-1
clone_size: NA
cdr3_nt: TGTGCCAGCAGGGGGTTCATGCGTGATGAGCAGTTCTTC
cdr3_aa: CASRGFMRDEQFF

d_call: TRBD1
cdr3_length: 16
v_call: TRBV18
j_call: TRBJ1-3
clone_size: NA
cdr3_nt: TGTGCCAGCTCACCGGGACAGGTATACTCTGGAAACACCATATATTTT
cdr3_aa: CASSPGQVYSGNTIYF

d_call: TRBD1
cdr3_length: 16
v_call: TRBV7-7
j_call: TRBJ1-4
clone_size: NA
cdr3_nt: TGTGCCAGCAGCCCCGGACAGGGGGCGGTTAATGAAAAACTGTTTTTT
cdr3_aa: CASSPGQGAVNEKLFF

d_call: TRBD2
cdr3_length: 21
v_call: TRBV5-1
j_call: TRBJ2-1
clone_size: NA
cdr3_nt: TGCGCCAGCAGCATTACGCCCGGTTCTGGCGGGAGTATCGTGTCCTACAATGAGCAGTTCTTC
cdr3_aa: CASSITPGSGGSIVSYNEQFF

d_call: TRBD1
cdr3_length: 14
v_call: TRBV27
j_call: TRBJ1-5
clone_size: NA
cdr3_nt: TGTGCCAGCAGCCAGGGGGGAGGCAATCAGCCCCAGCATTTT
cdr3_aa: CASSQGGGNQPQHF

d_call: NA
cdr3_length: 14
v_call: TRBV21-1
j_call: TRBJ1-5
clone_size: NA
cdr3_nt: TGTGCCAGCTGGCGGGGGAGAATTAATCAGCCCCAGCATTTT
cdr3_aa: CASWRGRINQPQHF

d_call: TRBD1
cdr3_length: 13
v_call: TRBV30
j_call: TRBJ1-4
clone_size: NA
cdr3_nt: TGTGCCTGGACCCGGGACAGGGTGCAAAAACTGTTTTTT
cdr3_aa: CAWTRDRVQKLFF

d_call: NA
cdr3_length: 16
v_call: TRBV5-1
j_call: TRBJ2-1
clone_size: NA
cdr3_nt: TGCGCCAGCAGCTTGGGGGGGACCGGCTCCTACAATGAGCAGTTCTTC
cdr3_aa: CASSLGGTGSYNEQFF

d_call: NA
cdr3_length: 14
v_call: TRBV18
j_call: TRBJ1-1
clone_size: NA
cdr3_nt: TGTGCCAGCTCACCGAGGGGGAAGAACACTGAAGCTTTCTTT
cdr3_aa: CASSPRGKNTEAFF

d_call: NA
cdr3_length: 16
v_call: TRBV7-3
j_call: TRBJ1-2
clone_size: few
cdr3_nt: TGTGCCAGCAGCTTAACCCCGCCGGGGACGGACTATGGCTACACCTTC
cdr3_aa: CASSLTPPGTDYGYTF

d_call: NA
cdr3_length: 15
v_call: TRBV7-6
j_call: TRBJ2-7
clone_size: once
cdr3_nt: TGTGCCAGCAGCTACCCGGAGGCCTCCTCCTACGAGCAGTACTTC
cdr3_aa: CASSYPEASSYEQYF

d_call: TRBD2
cdr3_length: 15
v_call: TRBV9
j_call: TRBJ2-2
clone_size: NA
cdr3_nt: TGTGCCAGCAGCCCCAGCGGGGGGTACACCGGGGAGCTGTTTTTT
cdr3_aa: CASSPSGGYTGELFF

d_call: NA
cdr3_length: 15
v_call: TRBV7-2
j_call: TRBJ2-1
clone_size: NA
cdr3_nt: TGTGCCAGCAGCCCCGTTAGGACAGGCGGGAGTGAGCAGTTCTTC
cdr3_aa: CASSPVRTGGSEQFF

d_call: TRBD1
cdr3_length: 16
v_call: TRBV7-2
j_call: TRBJ2-7
clone_size: few
cdr3_nt: TGTGCCAGCAGCTCCTACGGGGGACAGGCGTCCTACGAGCAGTACTTC
cdr3_aa: CASSSYGGQASYEQYF

d_call: TRBD1
cdr3_length: 13
v_call: TRBV5-1
j_call: TRBJ1-2
clone_size: NA
cdr3_nt: TGCGCCAGCAGCGTTGGACAGGGGTATGGCTACACCTTC
cdr3_aa: CASSVGQGYGYTF

d_call: TRBD2
cdr3_length: 16
v_call: TRBV12-5
j_call: TRBJ2-7
clone_size: NA
cdr3_nt: TGTGCTAGTGGTCTGTTCATCGGGGGGAGCTCCTACGAGCAGTACTTC
cdr3_aa: CASGLFIGGSSYEQYF

d_call: TRBD1
cdr3_length: 14
v_call: TRBV28
j_call: TRBJ1-1
clone_size: few
cdr3_nt: TGTGCCAGCAGTTCGGGACAGGGGGCCACTGAAGCTTTCTTT
cdr3_aa: CASSSGQGATEAFF

d_call: NA
cdr3_length: 14
v_call: TRBV30
j_call: TRBJ2-7
clone_size: NA
cdr3_nt: TGTGCCTGGAGTCCCTGGGGGGTGGGCTACGAGCAGTACTTC
cdr3_aa: CAWSPWGVGYEQYF

d_call: NA
cdr3_length: 13
v_call: TRBV28
j_call: TRBJ1-2
clone_size: NA
cdr3_nt: TGTGCCAGCAGTTTAGTCAGCAGCTATGGCTACACCTTC
cdr3_aa: CASSLVSSYGYTF

d_call: TRBD1
cdr3_length: 15
v_call: TRBV6-5
j_call: TRBJ1-2
clone_size: NA
cdr3_nt: TGTGCCAGCAGTTACTCCGGGACAGGAAACTATGGCTACACCTTC
cdr3_aa: CASSYSGTGNYGYTF

d_call: NA
cdr3_length: 13
v_call: TRBV7-3
j_call: TRBJ2-1
clone_size: NA
cdr3_nt: TGTGCCAGCAGCATGAGTCGGAACAATGAGCAGTTCTTC
cdr3_aa: CASSMSRNNEQFF

d_call: NA
cdr3_length: 14
v_call: TRBV6-5
j_call: TRBJ1-5
clone_size: once
cdr3_nt: TGTGCCAGCAGTTACTCTGCAGGCATGCAGCCCCAGCATTTT
cdr3_aa: CASSYSAGMQPQHF

d_call: NA
cdr3_length: 15
v_call: TRBV29-1
j_call: TRBJ2-1
clone_size: few
cdr3_nt: TGCAGCGTTGCCCCGGCGCCTAGCTCCTACAATGAGCAGTTCTTC
cdr3_aa: CSVAPAPSSYNEQFF